This TCR beta chain was identified during a study of cytomegalovirus exposure and HLA in healthy donors. J was trimmed by 7 bases and V by 7 bases; bases with no gene match: 6. The germline CDR1 and CDR2 sequences are SNHLY and FYNNEI. The CDR3 has 13 amino acids. PCR employed 60 Vbeta and 13 Jbeta primers. Assay used: immunoSEQ multiplex PCR; TCRdb lists only in-frame clones, some missing. The table records about 120,000 clones, about four fifths of them present only once. The chain has TRBV2 and TRBJ2-1; 8 bases are a match to TRBD1. Material for sequencing was PBMCs. This receptor was obtained from a woman in her forties or fifties in good health and CMV-seropositive. CDR3 in amino acids: CASTPDRDNEQFF. The CDR3 nucleotides are TGTGCCAGCACCCCGGACAGGGATAATGAGCAGTTCTTC.